This paragraph covers one T cell receptor beta chain sequence. Its antigen is undetermined. The data belong to a study of cytomegalovirus exposure and HLA in healthy donors. Background on the study: Some 180 million T cells yielded fewer than 120 million unique TCR beta sequences in earlier analysis. Findings of the study overall: According to the study, 160 or so TCR beta chains were cytomegalovirus-associated.

PCR amplification relied on 60 Vbeta primers (plus 13 Jbeta primers). Some clones are missing from TCRdb's copy, which holds only in-frame ones; the method was immunoSEQ multiplex PCR. The sample lists 100,000 to 150,000 clones, around 73% occurring once. The sequencing sample was made of PBMCs. The clonotype comes from a man aged 25 to 40 in good health and CMV-seropositive.

The CDR3 sequence: CASSFSGTGVGNTIYF. CDR3 bases: TGTGCCAGCAGTTTCTCCGGGACAGGGGTCGGAAACACCATATATTTT. This chain links TRBV27 with TRBJ1-3; 10 bases map to TRBD1. The CDR3 spans 16 residues. The V gene end was trimmed by 3 bases and the J gene end by 4 bases; junction bases not matched to a gene: 6. Germline V CDR1 and CDR2: MNHEY, SMNVEV (reference sequence).